One and the same sample provided the 9 T cell receptor beta chains below, sequenced in a study of radiotherapy plus CTLA-4 blockade in lung cancer (dated by TCRdb to the late 2010s). Library preparation employed the immunoSEQ multiplex PCR assay. Drawn from immuneACCESS, this table holds only the in-frame rearrangements with V and J called that TCRdb kept. Clones are partly lost; checked studies trace under half to an unresolved V gene and leave the rest unexplained. This sample gives about 120,000 clones in total; 85% to 90% of them show up just once. 5.5% to 8.5% of the sample is in the top ten clones. Here the sequenced sample was peripheral blood, taken from a patient treated with radiotherapy plus ipilimumab. The source is a human donor with non-small cell lung cancer that progressed on radiotherapy plus ipilimumab.

This clone came up a few times. The chain joins TRBV19 to TRBJ2-2; possibly TRBD1 for D (6 bases). V was cut by 7 bases and J by 8 bases, with 23 bases left in between. The CDR3 spans 16 residues. Germline V gene sequence: CDR1 LNHDA, CDR2 SQIVND (reference sequence). CDR3 loop: CASMPPWTPQGGELFF. In DNA, the CDR3 is TGTGCCAGTATGCCACCCTGGACTCCCCAGGGGGGGGAGCTGTTTTTT.

The gene calls are TRBV12-5 and TRBJ1-1; the match to TRBD1 covers 9 bases. V lost 4 bases and J lost 4; bases outside the gene matches: 10. Germline CDR1 reads LGHNT; CDR2 reads FRNRAP. This CDR3 spans 16 amino acids. Here the CDR3 DNA reads TGTGCTAGTGGTTCCACCCTGGGACAGGGAGTCACTGAAGCTTTCTTT. Residues: CASGSTLGQGVTEAFF.

J is TRBJ2-1 and V is TRBV7-8; 8 bases are a match to TRBD2. Per germline, CDR1 SGHVS and CDR2 FQNEAQ. The CDR3 covers 14 residues. J was trimmed by 3 bases and V by 5 bases; bases with no gene match: 3. The CDR3 region is CASSTGTSYNEQFF. The DNA for the CDR3 is TGTGCCAGCAGCACCGGGACTAGCTACAATGAGCAGTTCTTC.

This chain uses TRBV5-1 with TRBJ2-7; D not resolved. Germline V gives CDR1 SGHRS, CDR2 YFSETQ. This CDR3 spans 16 amino acids. V dropped 5 bases and J dropped 0 bases, with 18 bases sitting between them. CDR3 DNA sequence: TGCGCCAGCAGTTCAGGTAACCTGGGTCGCTCCTACGAGCAGTACTTC. Encoded protein: CASSSGNLGRSYEQYF.

V gene TRBV28 combines with J gene TRBJ2-4; D might be TRBD1 (6 bases). This CDR3 is 14 amino acids long. The germline V and J ends were trimmed by 7 bases and 4 bases, with 14 bases remaining between them. Germline values: CDR1 MDHEN, CDR2 SYDVKM. CDR3 in amino acids: CASNTQTGKNIQYF. CDR3 coding DNA: TGTGCCAGCAATACGCAAACAGGGAAAAACATTCAGTACTTC.

The chain links TRBV4-2 to TRBJ2-1; TRBD2 agrees at 7 bases. This CDR3 comprises 16 residues. Germline V gene sequence: CDR1 LGHNA, CDR2 YNFKEQ. V gave up 3 bases and J gave up 0 bases; unmatched junction bases: 5. The CDR3 here is CASSQASGSSYNEQFF. The CDR3, as DNA: TGTGCCAGCAGCCAGGCTAGCGGTAGCTCCTACAATGAGCAGTTCTTC.

The genes are TRBV9 and TRBJ2-7, with D possibly matching TRBD1 (6 bases). Between the trimmed V and J ends, which lost 0 bases and 2 bases, there was a span of 12 bases. The CDR3 covers 15 residues. CDR1 and CDR2 (germline): SGDLS, YYNGEE. The CDR3 here is CASSVAAGDPYEQYF. The CDR3 DNA follows: TGTGCCAGCAGCGTAGCGGCAGGGGACCCCTACGAGCAGTACTTC.

The chain is built from TRBV10-1 and TRBJ2-3, with 12 bases fitting TRBD2. The CDR3 sequence is 17 residues long. Trimming at V came to 4 bases and at J to 2 bases, leaving 7 bases not matched to a gene. Germline V gene data show CDR1 as WNHNN and CDR2 as SYGVQD (reference sequence). The CDR3 is CASSATRLAGDTDTQYF. The DNA of the CDR3 is TGCGCCAGCAGTGCCACGAGACTAGCGGGAGACACAGATACGCAGTATTTT.

This chain joins TRBV20-1 and TRBJ1-1; D perhaps matches TRBD1 (5 bases). CDR1 DFQATT and CDR2 SNEGSKA come from the germline V gene (reference sequence). The CDR3 is made up of 11 amino acids. V gave up 6 bases and J gave up 1 base, with 6 bases separating them. The CDR3: CSATANTEAFF. CDR3 nucleotide sequence: TGCAGTGCGACAGCGAACACTGAAGCTTTCTTT.